This passage covers 27 T cell receptor beta chains from one sample sequenced in a study of cytomegalovirus exposure and HLA in healthy donors. The PCR employed 60 Vbeta primers together with 13 Jbeta primers. Libraries were prepared by immunoSEQ multiplex PCR; TCRdb keeps only in-frame clonotypes and omits some of them. The sample comprises about 130,000 clones, roughly 80% of which are singletons, and approximately 4% rests with the top ten. The sample consisted of PBMCs. The origin of the receptors is a woman in her forties in good health and CMV-seronegative.

This rearrangement joins TRBV7-8 to TRBJ1-5; weak D call: TRBD1 (5 bases). V shed 1 base and J shed 3 bases, with 10 bases lying between them. From germline, CDR1 is SGHVS and CDR2 FQNEAQ. There are 15 residues in the CDR3. The CDR3 coding sequence is TGTGCCAGCAGCTTAGTGGGGGGTGACAATCAGCCCCAGCATTTT. This encodes CASSLVGGDNQPQHF. Together with reference TRBV7-8 and TRBJ1-5, the CDR3 gives the full variable domain: GAGVSQSPRYKVAKRGQDVALRCDPISGHVSLFWYQQALGQGPEFLTYFQNEAQLDKSGLPSDRFFAERPEGSVSTLKIQRTQQEDSAVYLCASSLVGGDNQPQHFGDGTRLSIL.

In DNA form, the CDR3 reads TGCGCCAGCAGCTTATCGACAGGTTGGTACGAGCAGTACTTC. Translating gives CASSLSTGWYEQYF. The rearrangement links TRBV5-1 to TRBJ2-7, with a possible D match to TRBD1 (6 bases). Deletions cut 2 bases from V and 4 bases from J, with 13 bases between. The CDR3 totals 14 residues. Germline loops: CDR1 SGHRS, CDR2 YFSETQ.

This clone was seen once. The chain employs TRBV25-1 and TRBJ2-7; D possibly corresponds to TRBD1 (6 bases). CDR1 MGHDK and CDR2 SYGVNS come from the germline V gene. The length of the CDR3 is 14 residues. Trimming left V 4 bases short and J 2 bases short, with 12 bases between. Here the CDR3 reads CASSARSGAYEQYF. CDR3 nucleotides: TGTGCCAGCAGTGCCCGTTCAGGGGCCTACGAGCAGTACTTC.

The chain carries TRBV7-9 and TRBJ2-3, with D maybe TRBD2 (5 bases). Trimming pared 8 bases from V and 0 bases from J, leaving 9 bases between. The CDR3 contains 13 residues. Germline lookup yields CDR1 SEHNR and CDR2 FQNEAQ (reference sequence). CDR3 nucleotide sequence: TGTGCCAGCGGAGGCGTTAGCACAGATACGCAGTATTTT. This codes for CASGGVSTDTQYF.

This clone was counted only a few times. The chain employs TRBV29-1 and TRBJ2-4; 14 bases fit TRBD2. Germline trimming cut 4 bases from V and 8 bases from J; bases unmatched to any gene: 13. The V gene's germline CDR1 is SQVTM and CDR2 ANQGSEA. This CDR3 region has 17 residues. CDR3: CSVGTNVGLAGGDIQYF. CDR3 DNA sequence: TGCAGCGTTGGGACCAATGTAGGACTAGCGGGAGGCGACATTCAGTACTTC.

Only a few counts were recorded for this clone. CDR3 loop: CASSLGGQGPYGYTF. The CDR3 DNA sequence: TGTGCCAGCAGCCTAGGGGGCCAGGGGCCCTATGGCTACACCTTC. This chain connects TRBV5-6 to TRBJ1-2, with 7 bases matching TRBD1. Germline V gives CDR1 SGHDT, CDR2 YYEEEE. This CDR3 region has 15 residues. Trimming at V came to 4 bases and at J to 4 bases, leaving 10 bases not matched to a gene.

On this clone itself: Other nucleotide sequences in the sample specify the same CDR3. The rearrangement uses TRBV5-1 and TRBJ2-3; perhaps TRBD1 as D (5 bases). This CDR3 has 14 residues. Trimming shortened V by 1 base and J by 3 bases, and 9 bases separated the two germline ends. In germline, CDR1 is SGHRS, CDR2 YFSETQ. CDR3 residues: CASSLRQGTDTQYF. The CDR3 DNA reads as TGCGCCAGCAGCTTGAGGCAGGGTACAGATACGCAGTATTTT.

The CDR3 sequence is CASSTRDTDYEQYF. DNA of the CDR3: TGTGCCAGTAGTACCCGGGACACCGACTACGAGCAGTACTTC. The rearrangement links TRBV19 to TRBJ2-7, with a tentative D call TRBD1 (6 bases). The CDR3 totals 14 residues. CDR1 and CDR2 (germline): LNHDA, SQIVND (reference sequence). The ends were cut back, 4 bases at V and 3 bases at J, with 13 bases in the middle.

The rearrangement uses TRBV28 and TRBJ1-2; TRBD1 is a possible D gene (6 bases). The CDR3 covers 13 residues. Trimming took off 11 bases at V and 2 bases at J, with 15 bases between the two ends. Germline CDR1 MDHEN, CDR2 SYDVKM. The CDR3 region has the DNA TGTGCCTGCCGGGACGGACAGAACTATGGCTACACCTTC. This gives the protein CACRDGQNYGYTF.

This clone was seen more than once but under ten times. Here the CDR3 reads CASKRAGGYEQYF. The DNA for the CDR3 is TGCGCCAGCAAAAGGGCGGGAGGGTACGAGCAGTACTTC. This chain uses TRBV5-1 with TRBJ2-7, with 9 nucleotides matching TRBD2. The germline gives CDR1 SGHRS, CDR2 YFSETQ. The CDR3 covers 13 residues. V lost 6 bases and J lost 4; bases outside the gene matches: 5.

The chain recombines TRBV4-1 with TRBJ2-7; no clear D. Germline CDR1 is MGHRA and CDR2 is YSYEKL. The CDR3 loop spans 13 amino acids. The V end lost 4 bases, the J end lost 2 bases, and 9 bases lay between the germline ends. For the CDR3, the DNA is TGCGCCAGCAGCCGCCGCCAGACCTACGAGCAGTACTTC. Translated, it gives CASSRRQTYEQYF.

This clone has a single count. V usage is TRBV29-1 and J usage is TRBJ1-1; D may be TRBD1 (6 bases). The germline V gene has CDR1 SQVTM and CDR2 ANQGSEA. Trimming pared 4 bases from V and 0 bases from J, leaving 9 bases between. CDR3 length: 13 amino acids. In nucleotides, the CDR3 is TGCAGCGTTGTTCAGGGGCTGAACACTGAAGCTTTCTTT. It encodes CSVVQGLNTEAFF.

The chain is built from TRBV18 and TRBJ1-5; TRBD1 aligns across 8 bases. The germline V gene has CDR1 KGHSH and CDR2 LQKENI. Trimming took 3 bases from V and 5 from J; bases not matched to a gene: 6. This CDR3 contains 15 residues. This chain's CDR3 is CASSPDSGGDQPQHF. DNA for the CDR3: TGTGCCAGCTCACCCGATTCAGGGGGCGATCAGCCCCAGCATTTT. The entire variable domain, with the rest obtained from reference TRBV18 and TRBJ1-5, is as follows: NAGVMQNPRHLVRRRGQEARLRCSPMKGHSHVYWYRQLPEEGLKFMVYLQKENIIDESGMPKERFSAEFPKEGPSILRIQQVVRGDSAAYFCASSPDSGGDQPQHFGDGTRLSIL.

This chain joins TRBV5-4 and TRBJ2-3, with unresolved D. This CDR3 is built from 15 residues. CDR1 is SGHNT and CDR2 is YYREEE in the germline V gene (reference sequence). Trimming removed 0 bases at V and 1 base at J, with 9 bases between. CDR3 in amino acids: CASSLDTPRTDTQYF. The DNA for the CDR3 is TGTGCCAGCAGCTTGGATACTCCCCGCACAGATACGCAGTATTTT.

The CDR3 spells CASSLAYRTANTGELFF. CDR3 bases: TGCGCCAGCAGCTTGGCCTACAGGACCGCGAACACCGGGGAGCTGTTTTTT. This chain uses TRBV5-1 with TRBJ2-2; TRBD1 is a possible D gene (5 bases). The CDR3 runs to 17 residues. V was clipped by 0 bases and J by 0 bases, with 12 bases between them. Looked up from germline, CDR1 is SGHRS and CDR2 is YFSETQ.

Only a few counts were recorded for this clone. V is TRBV7-2 and J is TRBJ1-6, with D tentatively TRBD1 (6 bases). V lost 5 bases and J lost 10, with 15 bases in between. Germline CDR1 reads SGHTA; CDR2 reads FQGNSA. This CDR3 contains 14 residues. CDR3: CASSARTVGSPLHF. The CDR3 nucleotides are TGTGCCAGCAGCGCAAGGACAGTTGGGTCACCCCTCCACTTT.

The CDR3 protein is CASSPGTVAEAFF. The CDR3 DNA sequence: TGTGCCAGCAGCCCCGGGACAGTGGCTGAAGCTTTCTTT. V gene TRBV28 combines with J gene TRBJ1-1, with 7 bases aligning to TRBD1. Trimming removed 6 bases from V and 6 bases from J; junction bases left unmatched: 7. This CDR3 comprises 13 residues. The germline gives CDR1 MDHEN, CDR2 SYDVKM.

The genes are TRBV9 and TRBJ1-2, with 7 nucleotides matching TRBD1. Looked up from germline, CDR1 is SGDLS and CDR2 is YYNGEE. The CDR3 has 15 amino acids. V lost 1 base to trimming and J lost 3 bases; unmatched junction nucleotides: 6. The CDR3 loop is CASSVQTDRDYGYTF. The CDR3 coding sequence is TGTGCCAGCAGCGTACAGACTGACAGGGACTATGGCTACACCTTC.

The chain couples TRBV19 to TRBJ1-2, with a weak D call TRBD1 (5 bases). The CDR3 spans 12 residues. Per the germline V gene, CDR1 is LNHDA and CDR2 is SQIVND (reference sequence). Trimming cost V 5 bases and J 8 bases, with 12 bases left between them. This CDR3 is CASSSGHDGYTF. CDR3 nucleotide sequence: TGTGCCAGTAGTTCCGGACATGACGGCTACACCTTC. The variable domain in full, with the rest retrieved from reference TRBV19 and TRBJ1-2, is DGGITQSPKYLFRKEGQNVTLSCEQNLNHDAMYWYRQDPGQGLRLIYYSQIVNDFQKGDIAEGYSVSREKKESFPLTVTSAQKNPTAFYLCASSSGHDGYTFGSGTRLTVV.

This clone occurred once. V usage is TRBV5-6 and J usage is TRBJ1-1; no firm D call. The V gene lost 2 bases and the J gene lost 7 bases, with 15 bases spanning the gap. The CDR3 runs to 14 residues. In germline, CDR1 is SGHDT, CDR2 YYEEEE. For the CDR3, the DNA is TGTGCCAGCAGCTTAGCACAGAGCCGTAATGAAGCTTTCTTT. It translates to CASSLAQSRNEAFF.

This sequence joins TRBV2 and TRBJ2-7; TRBD2 is a possible D gene (5 bases). Trimming removed 9 bases from V and 1 base from J, with 16 bases in between. The CDR3 loop spans 14 amino acids. Germline V CDR1 and CDR2: SNHLY, FYNNEI. This chain's CDR3 is CARQVAGDSYEQYF. The CDR3 DNA is TGTGCCAGACAAGTCGCCGGGGATTCCTACGAGCAGTACTTC.

This chain links TRBV19 with TRBJ2-5, with 8 bases aligning to TRBD1. The CDR3 loop spans 13 amino acids. CDR1 is LNHDA and CDR2 is SQIVND in the germline V gene (reference sequence). Losses at the gene ends were 7 bases for V and 4 bases for J; bases not matched to a gene: 5. CDR3 sequence (DNA): TGTGCCAGTAATGACAGGGGTGTAGAGACCCAGTACTTC. It yields the protein CASNDRGVETQYF. Complete variable domain (other parts from reference TRBV19 and TRBJ2-5): DGGITQSPKYLFRKEGQNVTLSCEQNLNHDAMYWYRQDPGQGLRLIYYSQIVNDFQKGDIAEGYSVSREKKESFPLTVTSAQKNPTAFYLCASNDRGVETQYFGPGTRLLVL.

The gene calls are TRBV14 and TRBJ2-7; D perhaps matches TRBD2 (5 bases). With 3 bases removed from V and 3 bases from J, the gap between germline ends came to 21 bases. Germline V CDR1 and CDR2: SGHDN, FVKESK. CDR3 length: 17 residues. In nucleotides, the CDR3 is TGTGCCAGCAGCCACGAACGCCCGGGGATTGGATACTACGAGCAGTACTTC. Its translation: CASSHERPGIGYYEQYF.

The chain employs TRBV7-6 and TRBJ1-1; the D is unclear. The CDR3 is 13 amino acids. With 5 bases removed from V and 0 bases from J, the gap between germline ends came to 7 bases. Germline assignment: CDR1 SGHVS and CDR2 FNYEAQ. The CDR3 region has the DNA TGTGCCAGCAGCCCCAGAATGAACACTGAAGCTTTCTTT. This sequence encodes CASSPRMNTEAFF.

V gene TRBV23-1 combines with J gene TRBJ2-2, with 10 positions matching TRBD2. TRBV23-1 is given ORF status, its function remaining uncertain. The CDR3 sequence is 17 residues long. V lost 8 bases and J lost 3; bases outside the gene matches: 12. CDR3 amino acids: CASSAPRTSGDTGELFF. CDR3 nucleotide sequence: TGCGCCAGCTCTGCCCCCAGGACTAGCGGAGACACCGGGGAGCTGTTTTTT.

The chain employs TRBV7-9 and TRBJ2-5, with no clear D. The CDR3 runs 15 residues. V lost 2 bases and J 2 bases, leaving 12 bases between the germline ends. The V gene's germline CDR1 is SEHNR and CDR2 FQNEAQ (reference sequence). The CDR3 bases are TGTGCCAGCAGCTTATTTAGTTCATATCAAGAGACCCAGTACTTC. Protein product: CASSLFSSYQETQYF.

The chain is built from TRBV27 and TRBJ2-2, with D perhaps matching TRBD2 (5 bases). The ends were cut back, 3 bases at V and 4 bases at J, with 9 bases in the middle. CDR1 is MNHEY and CDR2 is SMNVEV in the germline V gene (reference sequence). This CDR3 is built from 14 residues. In DNA, the CDR3 is TGTGCCAGCAGTTTGCTAGCTAGCACCGGGGAGCTGTTTTTT. Its translation is CASSLLASTGELFF.